Presented here are 10 T cell receptor beta chains from one specimen sequenced in a study of cytomegalovirus exposure and HLA in healthy donors. A multiplex PCR was run with 60 Vbeta primers and 13 Jbeta primers. Only in-frame clones appear in the TCRdb table, and some are missing; sequencing was by immunoSEQ multiplex PCR. The sample consists of fewer than 70,000 clones, just under 70% of them appearing once. Sequenced sample: PBMCs. All receptors come from a woman aged 25 to 39 in good health and CMV-seronegative.

The chain uses TRBV25-1 and TRBJ2-2; D might be TRBD1 (5 bases). V lost 3 bases and J lost 6, with 11 bases in between. The CDR3 has 14 residues. Germline CDR1 and CDR2: MGHDK and SYGVNS. CDR3 DNA sequence: TGTGCCAGCAGTGATACCAGGGCGGCCGGGGAGCTGTTTTTT. This translates into CASSDTRAAGELFF.

This clone was seen only once. The chain is built from TRBV6-5 and TRBJ1-5; 7 nucleotides align to TRBD1. Per germline, CDR1 MNHEY and CDR2 SVGAGI. This CDR3 contains 14 residues. The J segment lost 7 bases and the V segment lost 5 bases, leaving 8 bases of the junction unmatched. The CDR3 nucleotides read TGTGCCAGCAGTCTCCGGGACAGTAGCCAGCCCCAGCATTTT. This codes for CASSLRDSSQPQHF.

The chain's CDR3 is CASSSGTGYPRTEAFF. For the CDR3, the DNA is TGCGCCAGCAGTAGTGGGACAGGGTATCCGAGGACTGAAGCTTTCTTT. V is TRBV5-1 and J is TRBJ1-1, with TRBD1 matching 9 bases. The germline V gene encodes CDR1 SGHRS and CDR2 YFSETQ. The length of the CDR3 is 16 residues. V gave up 5 bases and J gave up 5 bases; unmatched junction bases: 13. Looking up the rest from reference TRBV5-1 and TRBJ1-1 gives the full variable domain: KAGVTQTPRYLIKTRGQQVTLSCSPISGHRSVSWYQQTPGQGLQFLFEYFSETQRNKGNFPGRFSGRQFSNSRSEMNVSTLELGDSALYLCASSSGTGYPRTEAFFGQGTRLTVV.

The chain employs TRBV25-1 and TRBJ1-1; D is undetermined. The CDR3 is 14 amino acids. V was clipped by 6 bases and J by 2 bases, with 13 bases between them. The germline V gene encodes CDR1 MGHDK and CDR2 SYGVNS. CDR3 DNA sequence: TGTGCCAGCAGCGTTAAAACAGCTAACACTGAAGCTTTCTTT. This codes for CASSVKTANTEAFF. The full variable domain, with the rest looked up from reference TRBV25-1 and TRBJ1-1, is EADIYQTPRYLVIGTGKKITLECSQTMGHDKMYWYQQDPGMELHLIHYSYGVNSTEKGDLSSESTVSRIRTEHFPLTLESARPSHTSQYLCASSVKTANTEAFFGQGTRLTVV.

The chain couples TRBV29-1 to TRBJ2-7; D might be TRBD2 (6 bases). The germline gives CDR1 SQVTM, CDR2 ANQGSEA. Trimming stripped 7 bases from V and 1 base from J, with 14 bases between. This CDR3 region has 13 residues. The CDR3 bases are TGCAGCGCTGTTAGCGGCAAGTCCTACGAGCAGTACTTC. It yields the protein CSAVSGKSYEQYF.

This clone was picked up one time. The gene calls are TRBV9 and TRBJ2-7; TRBD1 aligns across 7 bases. The germline V gene has CDR1 SGDLS and CDR2 YYNGEE. J gave up 2 bases and V 4 bases, and 6 bases lay outside the gene matches. The CDR3 spans 14 residues. The CDR3 nucleotides read TGTGCCAGCAGCCCCCGGACAGGAACCTACGAGCAGTACTTC. The encoded protein is CASSPRTGTYEQYF.

The rearrangement joins TRBV5-4 to TRBJ1-4, with D maybe TRBD1 (6 bases). V lost 3 bases and J 5 bases, leaving 14 bases between the germline ends. The germline V gene encodes CDR1 SGHNT and CDR2 YYREEE (reference sequence). The CDR3 runs to 15 residues. As DNA, the CDR3 is TGTGCCAGCAGCTCGTTGGGTAGGGGGAATGAAAAACTGTTTTTT. Its translation is CASSSLGRGNEKLFF.

The V and J genes are TRBV30 and TRBJ2-3; 12 bases fit TRBD2. Looked up from germline, CDR1 is GTSNPN and CDR2 is SVGIG (reference sequence). The CDR3 is made up of 15 amino acids. V gave up 2 bases and J gave up 3 bases; unmatched junction bases: 3. The DNA for the CDR3 is TGTGCCTGGAGTAGACTAGCGGGGGTTACAGATACGCAGTATTTT. It specifies CAWSRLAGVTDTQYF.

The chain recombines TRBV5-1 with TRBJ2-7; TRBD1 matches 7 bases. The V gene end was trimmed by 3 bases and the J gene end by 2 bases; junction bases not matched to a gene: 2. This CDR3 has 13 residues. CDR1 and CDR2 from the germline V gene are SGHRS and YFSETQ. The CDR3 here is CASSWDSAYEQYF. The DNA for the CDR3 is TGCGCCAGCAGCTGGGACAGCGCCTACGAGCAGTACTTC.

This chain joins TRBV5-1 and TRBJ1-6, with D perhaps TRBD1 (6 bases). This CDR3 has 16 amino acids. V lost 0 bases to trimming and J lost 7 bases, with 14 bases between them. Germline V gene sequence: CDR1 SGHRS, CDR2 YFSETQ. The CDR3 DNA sequence: TGCGCCAGCAGCTTGGACACAGGGTCGGCGAATTCACCCCTCCACTTT. Its protein is CASSLDTGSANSPLHF.